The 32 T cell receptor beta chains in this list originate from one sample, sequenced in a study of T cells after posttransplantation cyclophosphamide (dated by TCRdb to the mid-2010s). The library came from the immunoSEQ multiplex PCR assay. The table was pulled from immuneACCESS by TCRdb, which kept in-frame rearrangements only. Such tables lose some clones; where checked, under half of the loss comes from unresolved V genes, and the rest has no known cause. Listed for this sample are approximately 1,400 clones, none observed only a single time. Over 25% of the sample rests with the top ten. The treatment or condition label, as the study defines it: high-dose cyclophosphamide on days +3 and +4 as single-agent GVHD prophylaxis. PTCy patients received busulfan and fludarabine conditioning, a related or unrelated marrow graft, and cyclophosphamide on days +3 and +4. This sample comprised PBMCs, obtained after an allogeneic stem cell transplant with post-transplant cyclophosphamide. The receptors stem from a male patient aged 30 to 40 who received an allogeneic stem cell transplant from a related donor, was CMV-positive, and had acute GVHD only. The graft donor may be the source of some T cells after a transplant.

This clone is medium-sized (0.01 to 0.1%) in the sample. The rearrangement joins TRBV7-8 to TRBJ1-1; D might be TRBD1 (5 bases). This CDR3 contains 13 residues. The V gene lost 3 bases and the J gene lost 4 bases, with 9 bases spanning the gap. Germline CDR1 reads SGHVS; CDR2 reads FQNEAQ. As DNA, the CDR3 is TGTGCCAGCAGCTTCGGGGGTCTCACTGAAGCTTTCTTT. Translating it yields CASSFGGLTEAFF.

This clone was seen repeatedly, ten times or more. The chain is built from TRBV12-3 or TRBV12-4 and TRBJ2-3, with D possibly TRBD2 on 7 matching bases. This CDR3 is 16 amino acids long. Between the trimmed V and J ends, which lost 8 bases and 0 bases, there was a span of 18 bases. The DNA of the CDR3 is TGTGCCAGCTCTCGAGGGGGGGGGTCTAGCACAGATACGCAGTATTTT. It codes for CASSRGGGSSTDTQYF.

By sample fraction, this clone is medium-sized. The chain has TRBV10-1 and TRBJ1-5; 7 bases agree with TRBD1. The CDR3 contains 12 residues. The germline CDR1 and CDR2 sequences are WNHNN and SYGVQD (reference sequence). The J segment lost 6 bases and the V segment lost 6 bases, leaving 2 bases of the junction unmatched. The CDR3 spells CASRAGGQPQHF. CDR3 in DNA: TGCGCCAGCAGAGCAGGGGGTCAGCCCCAGCATTTT.

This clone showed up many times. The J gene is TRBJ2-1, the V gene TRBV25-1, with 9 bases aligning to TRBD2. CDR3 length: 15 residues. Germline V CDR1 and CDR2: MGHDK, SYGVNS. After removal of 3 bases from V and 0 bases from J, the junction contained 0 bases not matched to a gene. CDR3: CASSEGLASYNEQFF. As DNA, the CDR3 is TGTGCCAGCAGTGAGGGACTAGCCTCCTACAATGAGCAGTTCTTC.

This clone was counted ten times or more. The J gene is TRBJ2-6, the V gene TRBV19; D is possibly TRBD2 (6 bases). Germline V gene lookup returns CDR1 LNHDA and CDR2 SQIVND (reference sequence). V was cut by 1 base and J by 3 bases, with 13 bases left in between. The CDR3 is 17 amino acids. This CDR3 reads CASSIVGGESGANVLTF. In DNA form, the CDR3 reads TGTGCCAGTAGTATAGTGGGGGGTGAGAGTGGGGCCAACGTCCTGACTTTC. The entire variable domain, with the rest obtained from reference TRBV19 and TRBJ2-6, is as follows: DGGITQSPKYLFRKEGQNVTLSCEQNLNHDAMYWYRQDPGQGLRLIYYSQIVNDFQKGDIAEGYSVSREKKESFPLTVTSAQKNPTAFYLCASSIVGGESGANVLTFGAGSRLTVL.

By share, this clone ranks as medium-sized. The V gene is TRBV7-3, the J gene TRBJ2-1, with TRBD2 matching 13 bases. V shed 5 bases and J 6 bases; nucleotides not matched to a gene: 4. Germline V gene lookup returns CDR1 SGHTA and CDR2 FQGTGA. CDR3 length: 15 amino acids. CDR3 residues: CASSATSGGSNEQFF. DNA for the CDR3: TGTGCCAGCAGCGCGACTAGCGGGGGGAGCAATGAGCAGTTCTTC.

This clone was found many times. The CDR3 region has the DNA TGCGCCAGCAGCCTGGAGGACTCCTATGGCTACACCTTC. This translates into CASSLEDSYGYTF. The chain couples TRBV5-1 to TRBJ1-2; D uncertain. Trimming pared 4 bases from V and 4 bases from J, leaving 11 bases between. Germline V lookup: CDR1 SGHRS, CDR2 YFSETQ. The CDR3 has 13 amino acids.

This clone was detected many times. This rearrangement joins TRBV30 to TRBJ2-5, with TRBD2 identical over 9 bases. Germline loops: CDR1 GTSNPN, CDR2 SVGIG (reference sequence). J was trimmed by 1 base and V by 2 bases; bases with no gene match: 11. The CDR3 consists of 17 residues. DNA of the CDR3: TGTGCCTGGAGTTTCGGCGGGGGGGCCCCCCTCCAAGAGACCCAGTACTTC. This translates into CAWSFGGGAPLQETQYF. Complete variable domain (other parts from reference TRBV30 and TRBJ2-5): SQTIHQWPATLVQPVGSPLSLECTVEGTSNPNLYWYRQAAGRGLQLLFYSVGIGQISSEVPQNLSASRPQDRQFILSSKKLLLSDSGFYLCAWSFGGGAPLQETQYFGPGTRLLVL.

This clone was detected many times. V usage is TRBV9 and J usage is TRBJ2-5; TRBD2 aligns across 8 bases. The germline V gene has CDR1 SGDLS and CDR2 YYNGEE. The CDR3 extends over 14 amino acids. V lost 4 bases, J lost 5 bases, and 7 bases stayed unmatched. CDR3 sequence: CASSPPGGVETQYF. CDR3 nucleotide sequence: TGTGCCAGCAGCCCCCCCGGGGGGGTTGAGACCCAGTACTTC.

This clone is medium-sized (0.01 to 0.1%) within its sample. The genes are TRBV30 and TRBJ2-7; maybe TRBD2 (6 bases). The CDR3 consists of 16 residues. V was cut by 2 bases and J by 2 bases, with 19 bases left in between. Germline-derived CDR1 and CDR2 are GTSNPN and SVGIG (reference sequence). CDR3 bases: TGTGCCTGGAGTTTTCGTCTGGGGGGAAATACCTACGAGCAGTACTTC. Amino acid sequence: CAWSFRLGGNTYEQYF.

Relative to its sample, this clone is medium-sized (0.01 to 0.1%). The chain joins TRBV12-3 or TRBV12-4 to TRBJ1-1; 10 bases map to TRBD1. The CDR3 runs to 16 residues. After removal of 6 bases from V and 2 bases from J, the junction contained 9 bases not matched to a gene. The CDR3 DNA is TGTGCCAGCAGCCGACAGGGGGCGAGAGGAAACACTGAAGCTTTCTTT. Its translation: CASSRQGARGNTEAFF.

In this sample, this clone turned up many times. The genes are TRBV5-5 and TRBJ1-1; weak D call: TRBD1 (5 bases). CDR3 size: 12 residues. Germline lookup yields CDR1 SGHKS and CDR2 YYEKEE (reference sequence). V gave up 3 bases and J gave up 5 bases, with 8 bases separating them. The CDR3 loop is CASSSQGTEAFF. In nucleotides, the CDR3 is TGTGCCAGCAGCTCGCAGGGAACTGAAGCTTTCTTT.

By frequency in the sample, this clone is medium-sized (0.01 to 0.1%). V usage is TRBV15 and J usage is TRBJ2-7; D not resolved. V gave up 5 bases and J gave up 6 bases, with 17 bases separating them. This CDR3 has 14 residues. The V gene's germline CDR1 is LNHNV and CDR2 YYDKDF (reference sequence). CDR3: CATSQTELGGEQYF. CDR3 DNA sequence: TGTGCCACCAGCCAGACCGAGCTCGGCGGCGAGCAGTACTTC.

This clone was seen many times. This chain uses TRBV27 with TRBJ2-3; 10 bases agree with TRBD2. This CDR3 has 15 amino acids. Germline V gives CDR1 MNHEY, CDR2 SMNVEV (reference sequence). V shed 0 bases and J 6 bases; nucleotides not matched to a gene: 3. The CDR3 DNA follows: TGTGCCAGCAGTTTATCGACACTAGCGGGGGATACGCAGTATTTT. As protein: CASSLSTLAGDTQYF.

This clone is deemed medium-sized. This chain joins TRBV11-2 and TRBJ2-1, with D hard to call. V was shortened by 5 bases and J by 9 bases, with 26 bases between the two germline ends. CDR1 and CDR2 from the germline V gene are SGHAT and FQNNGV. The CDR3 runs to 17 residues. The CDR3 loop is CASSPQEFLGVHAEQFF. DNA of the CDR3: TGTGCCAGCAGCCCCCAGGAGTTCTTAGGAGTTCACGCTGAGCAGTTCTTC.

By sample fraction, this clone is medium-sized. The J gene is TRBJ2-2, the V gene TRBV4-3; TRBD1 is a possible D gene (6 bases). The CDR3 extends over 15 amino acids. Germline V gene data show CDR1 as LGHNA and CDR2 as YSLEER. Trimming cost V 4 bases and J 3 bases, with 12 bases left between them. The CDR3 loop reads CASSRGTGYTGELFF. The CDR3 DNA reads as TGCGCCAGCAGCCGAGGAACAGGGTACACCGGGGAGCTGTTTTTT.

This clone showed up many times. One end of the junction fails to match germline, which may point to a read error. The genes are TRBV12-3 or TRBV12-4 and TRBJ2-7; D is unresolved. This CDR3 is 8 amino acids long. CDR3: CASSFFPF. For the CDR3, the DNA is TGTGCCAGCAGCTTTTTCCCCTTC.

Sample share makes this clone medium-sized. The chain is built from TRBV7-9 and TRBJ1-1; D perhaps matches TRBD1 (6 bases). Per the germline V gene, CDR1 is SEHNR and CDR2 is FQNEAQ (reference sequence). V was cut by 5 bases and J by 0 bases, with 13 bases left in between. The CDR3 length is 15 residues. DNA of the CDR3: TGTGCCAGCAGCCTCGGGGGGCGAGTGAACACTGAAGCTTTCTTT. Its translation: CASSLGGRVNTEAFF. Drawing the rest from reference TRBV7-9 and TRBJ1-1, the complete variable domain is DTGVSQNPRHKITKRGQNVTFRCDPISEHNRLYWYRQTLGQGPEFLTYFQNEAQLEKSRLLSDRFSAERPKGSFSTLEIQRTEQGDSAMYLCASSLGGRVNTEAFFGQGTRLTVV.

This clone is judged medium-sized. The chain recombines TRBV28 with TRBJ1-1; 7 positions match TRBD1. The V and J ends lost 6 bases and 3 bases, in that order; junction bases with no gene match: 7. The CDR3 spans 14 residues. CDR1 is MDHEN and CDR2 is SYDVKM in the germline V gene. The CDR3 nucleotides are TGTGCCAGCAGAAATGACAGGGCGGACACTGAAGCTTTCTTT. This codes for CASRNDRADTEAFF.

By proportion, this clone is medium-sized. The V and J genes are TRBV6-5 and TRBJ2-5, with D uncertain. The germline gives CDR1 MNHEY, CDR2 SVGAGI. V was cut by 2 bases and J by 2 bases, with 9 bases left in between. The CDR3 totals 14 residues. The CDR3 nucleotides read TGTGCCAGCAGTTACAGCGCCCTACAAGAGACCCAGTACTTC. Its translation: CASSYSALQETQYF.

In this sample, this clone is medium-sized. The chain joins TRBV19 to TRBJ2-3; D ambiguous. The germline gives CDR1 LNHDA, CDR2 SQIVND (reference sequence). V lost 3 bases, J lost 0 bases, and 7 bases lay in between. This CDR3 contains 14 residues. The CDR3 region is CASSIRVSTDTQYF. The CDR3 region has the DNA TGTGCCAGTAGTATTAGGGTCAGCACAGATACGCAGTATTTT.

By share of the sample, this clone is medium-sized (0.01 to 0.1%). CDR3 nucleotides: TGTGCCATCAGACAGGGGTTCGGCTTGTATGAAAAACTGTTTTTT. This sequence encodes CAIRQGFGLYEKLFF. The genes are TRBV10-3 and TRBJ1-4, with 7 bases matching TRBD1. Germline values: CDR1 ENHRY, CDR2 SYGVKD. The CDR3 is 15 residues long. J lost 6 bases, V lost 6 bases, and 10 bases had no gene match.

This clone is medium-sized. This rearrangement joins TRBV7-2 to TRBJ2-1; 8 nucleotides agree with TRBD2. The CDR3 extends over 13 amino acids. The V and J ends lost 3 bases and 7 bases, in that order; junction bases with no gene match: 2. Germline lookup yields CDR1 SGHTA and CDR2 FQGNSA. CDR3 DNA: TGTGCCAGCAGCTTGGGACTAGATAATGAGCAGTTCTTC. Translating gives CASSLGLDNEQFF.

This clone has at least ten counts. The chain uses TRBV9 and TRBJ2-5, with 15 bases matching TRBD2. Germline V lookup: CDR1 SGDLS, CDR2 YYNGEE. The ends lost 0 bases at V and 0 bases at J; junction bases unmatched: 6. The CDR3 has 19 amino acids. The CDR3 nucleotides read TGTGCCAGCAGCGTAGAGTCCGGGACTAGCGGGGGGTACCAAGAGACCCAGTACTTC. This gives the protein CASSVESGTSGGYQETQYF.

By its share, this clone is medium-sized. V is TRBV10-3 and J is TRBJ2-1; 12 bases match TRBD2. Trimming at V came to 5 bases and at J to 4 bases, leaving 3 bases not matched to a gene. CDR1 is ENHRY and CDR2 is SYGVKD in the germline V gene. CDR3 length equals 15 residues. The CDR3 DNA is TGTGCCATCAGTCCCGGACTAGCGGGGTACAATGAGCAGTTCTTC. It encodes CAISPGLAGYNEQFF.

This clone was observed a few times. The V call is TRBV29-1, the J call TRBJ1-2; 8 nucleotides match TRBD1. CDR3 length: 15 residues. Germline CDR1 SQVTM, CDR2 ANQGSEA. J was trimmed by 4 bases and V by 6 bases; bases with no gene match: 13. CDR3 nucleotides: TGCAGCGTCGAGCTGGACAGGGAGGGAGGCTATGGCTACACCTTC. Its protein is CSVELDREGGYGYTF.

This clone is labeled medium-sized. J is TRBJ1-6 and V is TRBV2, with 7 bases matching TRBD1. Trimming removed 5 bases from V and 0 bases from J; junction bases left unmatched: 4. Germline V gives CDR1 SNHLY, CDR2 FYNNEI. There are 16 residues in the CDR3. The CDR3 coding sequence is TGTGCCAGCAGTTCGGGACAGAGCTCCTATAATTCACCCCTCCACTTT. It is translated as CASSSGQSSYNSPLHF.

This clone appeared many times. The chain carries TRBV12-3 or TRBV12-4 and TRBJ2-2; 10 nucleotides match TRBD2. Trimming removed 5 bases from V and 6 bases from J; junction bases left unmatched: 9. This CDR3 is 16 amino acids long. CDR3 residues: CASSLVSGLASGELFF. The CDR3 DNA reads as TGTGCCAGCAGTCTAGTCTCGGGACTAGCGTCCGGGGAGCTGTTTTTT.

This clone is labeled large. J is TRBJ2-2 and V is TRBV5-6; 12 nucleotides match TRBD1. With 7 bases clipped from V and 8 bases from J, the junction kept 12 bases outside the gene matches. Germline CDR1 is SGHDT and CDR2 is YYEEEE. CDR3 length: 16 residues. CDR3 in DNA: TGTGCCAGCTCGATCCACGGGACAGGGGGCCGAGGGGAGCTGTTTTTT. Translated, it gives CASSIHGTGGRGELFF.

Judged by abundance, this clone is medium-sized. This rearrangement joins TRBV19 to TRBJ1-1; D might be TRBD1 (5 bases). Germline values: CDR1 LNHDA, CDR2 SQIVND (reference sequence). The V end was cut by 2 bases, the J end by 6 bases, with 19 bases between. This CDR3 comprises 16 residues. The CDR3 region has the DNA TGTGCCAGTAGTATAACAAGGGCCGGGACTGTTGCTGAAGCTTTCTTT. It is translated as CASSITRAGTVAEAFF. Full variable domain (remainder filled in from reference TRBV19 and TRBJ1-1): DGGITQSPKYLFRKEGQNVTLSCEQNLNHDAMYWYRQDPGQGLRLIYYSQIVNDFQKGDIAEGYSVSREKKESFPLTVTSAQKNPTAFYLCASSITRAGTVAEAFFGQGTRLTVV.

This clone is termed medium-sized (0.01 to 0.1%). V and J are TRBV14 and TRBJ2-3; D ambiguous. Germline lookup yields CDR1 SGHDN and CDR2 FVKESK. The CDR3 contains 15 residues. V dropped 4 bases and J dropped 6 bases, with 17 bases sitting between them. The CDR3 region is CASSRYDTHPDTQYF. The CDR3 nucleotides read TGTGCCAGCAGCCGCTATGATACGCATCCGGATACGCAGTATTTT.

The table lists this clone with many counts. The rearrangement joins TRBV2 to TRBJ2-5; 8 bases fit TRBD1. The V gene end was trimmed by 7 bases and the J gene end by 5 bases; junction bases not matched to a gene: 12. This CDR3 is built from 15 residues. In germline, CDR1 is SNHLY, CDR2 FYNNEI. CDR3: CASNQTGESLETQYF. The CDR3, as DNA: TGTGCCAGCAACCAGACAGGGGAATCTTTGGAGACCCAGTACTTC.